This T cell receptor beta chain comes out of a study of chemoradiotherapy in HPV16-positive cancers. The protocol was immunoSEQ multiplex PCR, while the TCRdb copy is restricted to in-frame clones and leaves out a portion. The sample carries about 12,000 clones, around 72% recorded once. J was trimmed by 5 bases and V by 1 base; bases with no gene match: 10. CDR1 and CDR2 from the germline V gene are LGHNA and YNFKEQ. The CDR3 sequence is 17 residues long. This clone was recorded only once. This specimen was acquired from a patient who underwent chemoradiotherapy. The clonotype originates from a human donor with HPV-associated anogenital cancer. The rearrangement joins TRBV4-2 to TRBJ2-5; 10 nucleotides line up with TRBD2. CDR3 loop: CASSQGVASGGEETQYF. CDR3 in DNA: TGTGCCAGCAGCCAAGGAGTGGCCAGCGGGGGGGAGGAGACCCAGTACTTC.